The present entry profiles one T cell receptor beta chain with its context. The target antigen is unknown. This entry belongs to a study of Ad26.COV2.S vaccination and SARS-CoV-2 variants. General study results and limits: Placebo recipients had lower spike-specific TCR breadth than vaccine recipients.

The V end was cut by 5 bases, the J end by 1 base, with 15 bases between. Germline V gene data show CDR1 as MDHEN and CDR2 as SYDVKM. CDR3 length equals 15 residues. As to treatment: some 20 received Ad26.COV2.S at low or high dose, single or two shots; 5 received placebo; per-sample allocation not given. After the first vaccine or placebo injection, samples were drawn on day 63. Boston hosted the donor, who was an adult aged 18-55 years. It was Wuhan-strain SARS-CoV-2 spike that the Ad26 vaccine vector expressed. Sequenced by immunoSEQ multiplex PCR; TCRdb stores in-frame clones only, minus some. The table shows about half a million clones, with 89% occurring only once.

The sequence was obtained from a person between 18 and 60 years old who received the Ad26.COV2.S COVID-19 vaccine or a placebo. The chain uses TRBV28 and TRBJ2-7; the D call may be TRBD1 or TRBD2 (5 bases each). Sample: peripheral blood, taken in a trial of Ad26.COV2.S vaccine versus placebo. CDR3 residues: CASSPGDPRSYEQYF. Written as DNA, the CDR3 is TGTGCCAGCAGTCCTGGGGACCCACGATCCTACGAGCAGTACTTC.